This T cell receptor beta chain emerged from a study of blood T cell repertoires in COVID-19. Overall study: Nucleic acid was either cDNA or gDNA, and it came from T cells, B-cell-depleted T cells, or PBMCs.

Profiling relied on immunoSEQ multiplex PCR, and the TCRdb table lists in-frame clones only, not all of them. The sample holds some 68,000 clones, over 80% seen once. V was pared by 7 bases and J by 1 base, with 6 bases of the junction left unmatched. Looked up from germline, CDR1 is SGHRS and CDR2 is YFSETQ. The CDR3 totals 15 residues. The sequenced sample was peripheral blood. The rearrangement uses TRBV5-1 and TRBJ2-7; 12 nucleotides agree with TRBD2. This sequence was found in a human donor in a cohort sampled during active COVID-19. The CDR3 sequence is CASASSGRASYEQYF. The CDR3 nucleotides are TGCGCCAGCGCCTCTAGCGGGAGGGCATCCTACGAGCAGTACTTC.